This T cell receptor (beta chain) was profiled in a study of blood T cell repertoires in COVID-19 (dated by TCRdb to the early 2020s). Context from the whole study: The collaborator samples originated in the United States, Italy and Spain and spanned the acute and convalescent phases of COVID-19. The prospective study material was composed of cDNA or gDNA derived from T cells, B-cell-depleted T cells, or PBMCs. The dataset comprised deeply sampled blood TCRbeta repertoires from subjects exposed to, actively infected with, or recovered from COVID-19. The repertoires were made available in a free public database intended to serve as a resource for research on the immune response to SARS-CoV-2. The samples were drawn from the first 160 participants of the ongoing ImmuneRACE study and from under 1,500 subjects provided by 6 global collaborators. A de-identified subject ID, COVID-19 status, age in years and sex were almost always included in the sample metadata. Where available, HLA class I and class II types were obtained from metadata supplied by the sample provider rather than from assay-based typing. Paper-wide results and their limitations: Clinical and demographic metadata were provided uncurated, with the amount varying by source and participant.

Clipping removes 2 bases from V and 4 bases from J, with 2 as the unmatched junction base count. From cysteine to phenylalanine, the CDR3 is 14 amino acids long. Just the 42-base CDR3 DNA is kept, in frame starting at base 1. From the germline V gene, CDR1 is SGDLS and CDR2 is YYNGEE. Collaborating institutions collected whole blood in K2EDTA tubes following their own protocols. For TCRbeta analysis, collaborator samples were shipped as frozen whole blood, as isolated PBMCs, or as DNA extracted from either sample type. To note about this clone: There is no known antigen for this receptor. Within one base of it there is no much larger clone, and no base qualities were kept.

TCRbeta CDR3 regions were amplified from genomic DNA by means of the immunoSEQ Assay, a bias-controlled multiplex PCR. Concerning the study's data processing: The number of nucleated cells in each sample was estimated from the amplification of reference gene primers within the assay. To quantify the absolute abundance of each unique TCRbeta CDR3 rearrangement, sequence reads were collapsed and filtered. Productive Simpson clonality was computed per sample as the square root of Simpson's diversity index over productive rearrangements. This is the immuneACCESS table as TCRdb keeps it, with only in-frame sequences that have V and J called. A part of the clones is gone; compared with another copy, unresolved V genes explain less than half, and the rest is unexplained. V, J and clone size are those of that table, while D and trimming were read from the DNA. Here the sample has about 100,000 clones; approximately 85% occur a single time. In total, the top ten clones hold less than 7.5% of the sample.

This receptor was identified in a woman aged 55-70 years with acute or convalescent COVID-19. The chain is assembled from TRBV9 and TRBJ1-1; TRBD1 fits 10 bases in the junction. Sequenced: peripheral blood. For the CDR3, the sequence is CASSVGQGSTEAFF. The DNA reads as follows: TGTGCCAGCAGCGTGGGACAGGGGAGCACTGAAGCTTTCTTT.